This record concerns one T cell receptor beta chain sequence. The antigen remains undetermined. This sample stems from a study of CD4+ T cells in melanoma. This CDR3 comprises 14 residues. Trimming took 3 bases from V and 1 from J, leaving 8 bases between them. Germline-derived CDR1 and CDR2 are ENHRY and SYGVKD. Sequencing was performed with immunoSEQ multiplex PCR; in TCRdb, only in-frame clones are kept and a portion is missing. The sample has tens of thousands of clones, about 70% seen once. Study findings and constraints: A reported correlation linked neoantigen-specific CD4+ T cells to CD8+, macrophage and B cell function. Diverse differentiation states were reported for melanoma neoantigen-specific CD4+ T cells.

The sequence derives from a human donor with melanoma. The sample was tumor tissue. The chain combines TRBV10-3 with TRBJ2-3; D call uncertain. The CDR3 is CAISDRNGTDTQYF. In DNA, the CDR3 is TGTGCCATCAGTGATCGGAACGGCACAGATACGCAGTATTTT.